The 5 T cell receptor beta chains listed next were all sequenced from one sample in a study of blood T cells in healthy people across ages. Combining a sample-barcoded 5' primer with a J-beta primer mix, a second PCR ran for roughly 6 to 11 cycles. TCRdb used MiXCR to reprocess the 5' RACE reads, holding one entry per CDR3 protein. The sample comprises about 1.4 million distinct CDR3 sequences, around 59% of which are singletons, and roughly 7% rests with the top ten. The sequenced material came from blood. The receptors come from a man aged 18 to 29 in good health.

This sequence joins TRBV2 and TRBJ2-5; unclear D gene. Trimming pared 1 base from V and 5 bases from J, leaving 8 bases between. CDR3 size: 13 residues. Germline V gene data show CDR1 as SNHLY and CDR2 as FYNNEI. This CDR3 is CASSEGQWETQYF. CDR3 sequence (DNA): TGTGCCAGCAGTGAAGGGCAATGGGAGACCCAGTACTTC.

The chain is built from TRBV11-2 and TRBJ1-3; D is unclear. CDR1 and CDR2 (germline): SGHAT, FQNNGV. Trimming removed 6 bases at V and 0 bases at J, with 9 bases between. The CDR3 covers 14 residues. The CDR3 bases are TGTGCCAGCAGTAGACGGAACTCTGGAAACACCATATATTTT. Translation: CASSRRNSGNTIYF.

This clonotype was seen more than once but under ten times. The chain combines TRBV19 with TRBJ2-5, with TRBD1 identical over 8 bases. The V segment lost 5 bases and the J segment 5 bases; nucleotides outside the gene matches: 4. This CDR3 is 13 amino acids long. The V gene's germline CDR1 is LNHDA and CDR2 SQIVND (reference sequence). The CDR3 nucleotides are TGTGCCAGTAGTTGGACAGGGCGGGAGACCCAGTACTTC. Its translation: CASSWTGRETQYF. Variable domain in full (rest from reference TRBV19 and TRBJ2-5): DGGITQSPKYLFRKEGQNVTLSCEQNLNHDAMYWYRQDPGQGLRLIYYSQIVNDFQKGDIAEGYSVSREKKESFPLTVTSAQKNPTAFYLCASSWTGRETQYFGPGTRLLVL.

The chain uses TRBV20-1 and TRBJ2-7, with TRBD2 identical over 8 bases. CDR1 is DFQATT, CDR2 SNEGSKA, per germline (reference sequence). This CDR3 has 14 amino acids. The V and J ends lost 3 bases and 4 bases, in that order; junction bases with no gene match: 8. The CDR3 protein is CSASPGLVGYEQYF. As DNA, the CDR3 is TGCAGTGCTAGTCCGGGACTAGTCGGGTACGAGCAGTACTTC.

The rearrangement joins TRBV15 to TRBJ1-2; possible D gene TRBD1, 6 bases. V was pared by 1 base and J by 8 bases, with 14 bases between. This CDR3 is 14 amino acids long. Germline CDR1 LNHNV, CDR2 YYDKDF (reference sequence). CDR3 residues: CATSRVQGLGGYTF. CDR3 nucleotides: TGTGCCACCAGCAGAGTCCAGGGGCTAGGAGGCTACACCTTC.